The T cell receptor (beta chain) under discussion was sequenced for a study of CD8 T cells in ankylosing spondylitis. Study-wide findings and caveats: Apparently characteristic of ankylosing spondylitis blood was a TCR beta motif (under ten highly homologous variants).

This clonotype was found many times. The antigen is unknown. Researchers built TCR beta libraries using quantitative 5'-RACE with molecular barcodes. TCRdb fed the 5' RACE reads into MiXCR, producing one record per CDR3 protein. The sample carries more than 400,000 distinct CDR3 sequences, 5.3% recorded once. The CDR3 has 14 residues. V was shortened by 1 base and J by 0 bases, with 7 bases between the two germline ends. CDR1 and CDR2 from the germline V gene are DFQATT and SNEGSKA (reference sequence). This receptor was obtained from a male donor with ankylosing spondylitis. The sequenced sample consisted of blood, either unsorted or a sorted T cell fraction (not recorded which). The rearrangement uses TRBV20-1 and TRBJ2-1; a possible D gene is TRBD2 (5 bases). CDR3 in DNA: TGCAGTGCTAGAGGGAGGACCTCCTACAATGAGCAGTTCTTC. Encoded protein: CSARGRTSYNEQFF.